Below, 17 T cell receptor beta chains from the same sample are listed, as sequenced in a study of T-cell reconstitution after alpha-beta-depleted transplantation in children. For TCRbeta, the library was prepared with unique molecular identifiers. One entry per CDR3 protein, called by TCRdb with MiXCR from the PCR reads. The sample has approximately 1,000,000 distinct CDR3 sequences; about 26% are singletons. The material sequenced was PBMCs, mostly from graft donor cells, taken 360 days after TCRalphabeta/CD19-depleted stem cell transplant. The receptors derive from a boy in the first two years of life who had a stem cell transplant for SCID, so the T cells may come from the graft donor.

This chain joins TRBV20-1 and TRBJ2-1, with D possibly being TRBD2 (5 bases). Germline lookup yields CDR1 DFQATT and CDR2 SNEGSKA (reference sequence). The V and J ends lost 5 bases and 7 bases respectively, with 18 bases between them. The CDR3 consists of 14 residues. Here the CDR3 DNA reads TGCAGTGCTTTTCTTAGGCTAGCAGATAATGAGCAGTTCTTC. Its translation: CSAFLRLADNEQFF.

J is TRBJ2-7 and V is TRBV7-8; D may be TRBD1 or TRBD2 (5 bases each). Germline V gene sequence: CDR1 SGHVS, CDR2 FQNEAQ. Trimming stripped 4 bases from V and 4 bases from J, with 23 bases between. This CDR3 is built from 17 residues. As DNA, the CDR3 is TGTGCCAGCAGCTCCGATTCGGGACCGGGCTTTTTTTACGAGCAGTACTTC. Amino acids: CASSSDSGPGFFYEQYF.

The chain carries TRBV27 and TRBJ2-1; D might be TRBD1 or TRBD2, each matching 5 bases. This CDR3 has 13 amino acids. The V end lost 1 base, the J end lost 13 bases, and 14 bases lay between the germline ends. Germline loops: CDR1 MNHEY, CDR2 SMNVEV (reference sequence). CDR3 DNA: TGTGCCAGCAGTTTATACCAGGGTCGGGACCAGTTCTTC. This codes for CASSLYQGRDQFF.

This chain uses TRBV6-5 with TRBJ2-1, with a tentative D call TRBD2 (7 bases). The CDR3 length is 15 residues. The V end was cut by 4 bases, the J end by 6 bases, with 16 bases between. Germline lookup yields CDR1 MNHEY and CDR2 SVGAGI. The chain's CDR3 is CASSSGLGGVNEQFF. CDR3 sequence (DNA): TGTGCCAGCAGTTCAGGACTAGGGGGGGTCAATGAGCAGTTCTTC.

This clonotype showed up just a few times. The gene calls are TRBV7-9 and TRBJ1-3, with D perhaps matching TRBD1 (6 bases). This CDR3 has 14 amino acids. Trimming shortened V by 9 bases and J by 0 bases, and 12 bases separated the two germline ends. Germline CDR1 SEHNR, CDR2 FQNEAQ (reference sequence). The chain's CDR3 is CASWGHNSGNTIYF. The CDR3, as DNA: TGTGCCAGTTGGGGACATAACTCTGGAAACACCATATATTTT. The full variable domain, in which reference TRBV7-9 and TRBJ1-3 provide the parts outside the CDR3, is DTGVSQNPRHKITKRGQNVTFRCDPISEHNRLYWYRQTLGQGPEFLTYFQNEAQLEKSRLLSDRFSAERPKGSFSTLEIQRTEQGDSAMYLCASWGHNSGNTIYFGEGSWLTVV.

The chain uses TRBV27 and TRBJ2-2; 9 bases align to TRBD1. The germline V gene encodes CDR1 MNHEY and CDR2 SMNVEV (reference sequence). The trim removed 5 bases at V and 2 bases at J, leaving 6 bases unmatched. The CDR3 contains 16 residues. The CDR3 DNA reads TGTGCCAGCAGTAACCGGGACAGGGTAAACACCGGGGAGCTGTTTTTT. Translation gives CASSNRDRVNTGELFF.

The rearrangement uses TRBV20-1 and TRBJ1-2; 7 positions match TRBD1. The CDR3 sequence is 13 residues long. The V gene end was trimmed by 6 bases and the J gene end by 8 bases; junction bases not matched to a gene: 12. Germline V lookup: CDR1 DFQATT, CDR2 SNEGSKA (reference sequence). This CDR3 reads CSALRQGLGGYTF. The CDR3 DNA reads as TGCAGTGCCCTACGACAGGGATTAGGCGGCTACACCTTC.

V gene TRBV11-2 combines with J gene TRBJ2-4; tentatively, D is TRBD2 (6 bases). The CDR3 is made up of 17 amino acids. Deletions cut 0 bases from V and 0 bases from J, with 12 bases between. The germline gives CDR1 SGHAT, CDR2 FQNNGV. CDR3 nucleotides: TGTGCCAGCAGCTTAGAACGGACGGGGGTAGCCAAAAACATTCAGTACTTC. It translates to CASSLERTGVAKNIQYF.

In this sample, this clonotype turned up a few times. The rearrangement uses TRBV15 and TRBJ2-1; D is perhaps TRBD2 (6 bases). The CDR3 contains 13 residues. CDR1 and CDR2 (germline): LNHNV, YYDKDF (reference sequence). Trimming pared 3 bases from V and 10 bases from J, leaving 13 bases between. CDR3 DNA: TGTGCCACCAGCAGGTATGGAGGGGTCGAGCAGTTCTTC. Residues: CATSRYGGVEQFF.

The rearrangement uses TRBV20-1 and TRBJ2-7; no clear D. The CDR3 is 17 residues long. V lost 2 bases to trimming and J lost 4 bases, with 24 bases between them. Germline CDR1 is DFQATT and CDR2 is SNEGSKA (reference sequence). The CDR3 bases are TGCAGTGCTAGACCTTCGCCCGGACCTCACGGCCTATACGAGCAGTACTTC. Its translation is CSARPSPGPHGLYEQYF.

V and J are TRBV3-1 and TRBJ2-5; the D gene is possibly TRBD2 (5 bases). The CDR3 is 15 amino acids. Germline-derived CDR1 and CDR2 are LGHDT and YNNKEL (reference sequence). V lost 0 bases to trimming and J lost 5 bases, with 13 bases between them. The CDR3 here is CASSQDGLARETQYF. The CDR3 DNA is TGTGCCAGCAGCCAAGATGGGCTAGCCCGGGAGACCCAGTACTTC.

The chain carries TRBV20-1 and TRBJ2-3, with TRBD2 matching 9 bases. Germline-derived CDR1 and CDR2 are DFQATT and SNEGSKA (reference sequence). The J segment lost 4 bases and the V segment lost 7 bases, leaving 6 bases of the junction unmatched. There are 13 residues in the CDR3. The CDR3 here is CSGASGVADTQYF. CDR3 bases: TGCAGTGGGGCTAGCGGGGTTGCAGATACGCAGTATTTT.

The CDR3 reads CSARSGGANVLTF. The CDR3 nucleotides read TGCAGTGCGCGTAGCGGTGGGGCCAACGTCCTGACTTTC. The chain combines TRBV20-1 with TRBJ2-6; D is perhaps TRBD2 (6 bases). Trimming removed 6 bases at V and 3 bases at J, with 9 bases between. This CDR3 comprises 13 residues. The germline CDR1 and CDR2 sequences are DFQATT and SNEGSKA (reference sequence).

At least ten counts were recorded for this clonotype. The CDR3: CSASAGRDTQYF. CDR3 in DNA: TGCAGTGCTAGTGCGGGTCGAGATACGCAGTATTTT. The V and J genes are TRBV20-1 and TRBJ2-3, with D perhaps matching TRBD2 (5 bases). V shed 3 bases and J shed 5 bases, with 9 bases lying between them. CDR3 length: 12 amino acids. The V gene's germline CDR1 is DFQATT and CDR2 SNEGSKA (reference sequence).

The CDR3 sequence is CASKSTRGAAGNTIYF. Written as DNA, the CDR3 is TGTGCCAGCAAGAGTACCCGGGGGGCGGCTGGAAACACCATATATTTT. The chain uses TRBV6-5 and TRBJ1-3, with D possibly being TRBD1 (6 bases). The CDR3 is 16 residues long. The germline V and J ends were trimmed by 7 bases and 2 bases, with 18 bases remaining between them. Germline V lookup: CDR1 MNHEY, CDR2 SVGAGI.

V usage is TRBV20-1 and J usage is TRBJ1-2, with unresolved D. Germline V gene lookup returns CDR1 DFQATT and CDR2 SNEGSKA (reference sequence). The ends were cut back, 0 bases at V and 2 bases at J, with 16 bases in the middle. This CDR3 region has 16 residues. The CDR3 region has the DNA TGCAGTGCTAGAGAGGTCCTGAAGTTTCTAAACTATGGCTACACCTTC. Its translation: CSAREVLKFLNYGYTF.

This clonotype was seen only a few times. The chain is built from TRBV7-9 and TRBJ1-1; D is possibly TRBD1 (6 bases). The ends were cut back, 5 bases at V and 2 bases at J, with 15 bases in the middle. CDR3 length equals 15 residues. Per the germline V gene, CDR1 is SEHNR and CDR2 is FQNEAQ (reference sequence). The CDR3 region is CASSPQGMRNTEAFF. The DNA for the CDR3 is TGTGCCAGCAGCCCCCAGGGGATGCGTAACACTGAAGCTTTCTTT.